This TCR beta chain was recovered during a study of post-analysis software for immune sequencing data. A note on this clonotype: Antigen: not known.

Study-wide findings and caveats: Roughly 5 TRBV segments, including TRBV5-6, TRBV5-1 and TRBV20-1, were more frequent in patients than controls. F measure showed strong co-clustering of same-batch samples. Controls' normalized Chao1 diversity significantly exceeded that of multiple sclerosis patients.

Germline CDR1 is MGHRA and CDR2 is YSYEKL. Trimming removed 1 base from V and 3 bases from J, with 7 bases in between. The CDR3 totals 13 residues. TCR beta libraries were prepared from cDNA with unique molecular identifiers. Each CDR3 protein gets one entry after TCRdb re-called the PCR reads with MiXCR. The sample yields about 500,000 distinct CDR3 sequences, nearly 45% seen once. The V gene is TRBV4-1, the J gene TRBJ2-7, with D uncertain. The sequencing input was blood. The sequence was obtained from a girl aged 5-17 years with multiple sclerosis. The CDR3 loop is CASSQARNYEQYF. As DNA, the CDR3 is TGCGCCAGCAGCCAAGCCCGGAACTACGAGCAGTACTTC.